This T cell receptor beta chain was profiled in a study of regulatory T cells in long-lasting Graves disease. This clonotype was seen repeatedly, ten times or more. The antigen remains unidentified. The authors built TCR beta libraries using iRepertoire HTBI primers and Arm-PCR of CDR3 regions. TCRdb recomputed calls from the multiplex PCR reads with MiXCR, one row per CDR3 protein. Altogether 700,000 or so distinct CDR3 sequences are present, 30% being singletons, with the ten largest covering roughly 46%. Germline V gene lookup returns CDR1 SNHLY and CDR2 FYNNEI. The CDR3 runs 13 residues. V lost 10 bases and J lost 2, with 11 bases in between. Time point specified: persistent/refractory GD, antithyroid drugs over 5 years with positive TRAb. PBMC RNA was the source of the TCR library. Study-wide results and limits: Examination was confined to peripheral blood, excluding thyroid tissue. Those with persistent Graves' had less TCR diversity than newly diagnosed patients. Persistent disease favored TRBV28, TRBJ1-2 and TRBJ2-5.

The chain is built from TRBV2 and TRBJ2-2, with D unresolved. The sample consisted of peripheral blood mononuclear cells (PBMCs), taken when the disease was refractory, from a patient treated with antithyroid drugs. This receptor was taken from a female donor with Graves disease. DNA of the CDR3: TGTGCCAACATGGACCCAAACACCGGGGAGCTGTTTTTT. Translation gives CANMDPNTGELFF.